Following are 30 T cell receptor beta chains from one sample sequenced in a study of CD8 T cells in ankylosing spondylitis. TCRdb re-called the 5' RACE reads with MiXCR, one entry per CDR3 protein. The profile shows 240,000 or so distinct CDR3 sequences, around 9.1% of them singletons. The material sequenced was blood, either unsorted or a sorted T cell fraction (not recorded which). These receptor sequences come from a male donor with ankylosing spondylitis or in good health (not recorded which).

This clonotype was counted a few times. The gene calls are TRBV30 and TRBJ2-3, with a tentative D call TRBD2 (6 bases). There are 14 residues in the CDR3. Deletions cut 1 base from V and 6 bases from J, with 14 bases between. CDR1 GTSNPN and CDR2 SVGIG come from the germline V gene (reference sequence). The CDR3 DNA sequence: TGTGCCTGGAGTGCCTCCGGCGGGAAGGATACGCAGTATTTT. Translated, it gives CAWSASGGKDTQYF.

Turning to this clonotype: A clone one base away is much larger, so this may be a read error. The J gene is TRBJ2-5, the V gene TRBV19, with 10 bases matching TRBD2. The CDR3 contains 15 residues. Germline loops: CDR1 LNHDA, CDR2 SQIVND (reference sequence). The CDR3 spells CASSIGTSGRETQCF. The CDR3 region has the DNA TGTGCCAGTAGTATAGGGACTAGCGGACGAGAGACCCAGTGCTTC.

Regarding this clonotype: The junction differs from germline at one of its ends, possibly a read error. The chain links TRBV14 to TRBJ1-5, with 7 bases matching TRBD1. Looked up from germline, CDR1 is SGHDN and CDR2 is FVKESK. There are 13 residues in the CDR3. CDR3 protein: CASSQGIQGTQRF. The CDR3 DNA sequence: TGTGCCAGCAGCCAAGGGATACAGGGGACCCAGCGTTTT.

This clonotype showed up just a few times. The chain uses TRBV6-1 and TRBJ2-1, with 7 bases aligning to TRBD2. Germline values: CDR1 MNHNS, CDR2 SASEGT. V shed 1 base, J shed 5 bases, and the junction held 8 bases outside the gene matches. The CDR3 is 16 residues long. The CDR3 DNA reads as TGTGCCAGCAGTGAAGTCGGCGGGAGTCCGAACAATGAGCAGTTCTTC. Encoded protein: CASSEVGGSPNNEQFF.

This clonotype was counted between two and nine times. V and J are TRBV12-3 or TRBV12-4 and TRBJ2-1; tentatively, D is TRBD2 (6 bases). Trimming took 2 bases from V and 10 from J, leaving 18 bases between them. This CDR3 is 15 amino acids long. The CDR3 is CASSLSMAAGLEQFF. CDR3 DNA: TGTGCCAGCAGTTTAAGCATGGCGGCGGGGCTAGAGCAGTTCTTC.

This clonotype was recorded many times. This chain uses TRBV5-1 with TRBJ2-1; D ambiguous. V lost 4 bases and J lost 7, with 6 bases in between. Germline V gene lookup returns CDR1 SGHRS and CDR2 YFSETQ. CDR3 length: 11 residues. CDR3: CASSRPNEQFF. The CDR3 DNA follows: TGCGCCAGCAGCCGTCCGAATGAGCAGTTCTTC. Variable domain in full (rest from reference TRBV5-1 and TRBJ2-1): KAGVTQTPRYLIKTRGQQVTLSCSPISGHRSVSWYQQTPGQGLQFLFEYFSETQRNKGNFPGRFSGRQFSNSRSEMNVSTLELGDSALYLCASSRPNEQFFGPGTRLTVL.

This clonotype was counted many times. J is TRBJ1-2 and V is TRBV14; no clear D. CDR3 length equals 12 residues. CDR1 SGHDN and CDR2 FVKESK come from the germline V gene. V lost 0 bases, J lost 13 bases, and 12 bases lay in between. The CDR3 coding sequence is TGTGCCAGCAGCCAAGAAGAGGTGGCCTCCACCTTC. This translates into CASSQEEVASTF.

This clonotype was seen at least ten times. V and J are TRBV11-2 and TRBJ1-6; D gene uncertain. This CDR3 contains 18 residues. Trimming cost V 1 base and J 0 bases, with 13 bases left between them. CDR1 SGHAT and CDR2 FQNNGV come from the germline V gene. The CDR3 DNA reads TGTGCCAGCAGCTTAGGGGTTTTTATGAGCTCCTATAATTCACCCCTCCACTTT. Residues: CASSLGVFMSSYNSPLHF.

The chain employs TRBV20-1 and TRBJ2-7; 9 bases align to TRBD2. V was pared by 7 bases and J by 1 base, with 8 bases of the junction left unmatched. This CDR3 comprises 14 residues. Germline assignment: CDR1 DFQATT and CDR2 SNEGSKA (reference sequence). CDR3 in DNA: TGCAGTGTCAGCCTAGCGGGAAAGTCCTACGAGCAGTACTTC. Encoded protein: CSVSLAGKSYEQYF.

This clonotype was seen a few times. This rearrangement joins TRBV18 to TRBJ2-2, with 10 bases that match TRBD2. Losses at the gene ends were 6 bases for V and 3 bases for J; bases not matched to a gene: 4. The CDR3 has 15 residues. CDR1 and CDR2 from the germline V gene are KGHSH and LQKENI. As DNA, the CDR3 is TGTGCCAGCTCCCTAGCGGGAGAGGACACCGGGGAGCTGTTTTTT. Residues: CASSLAGEDTGELFF.

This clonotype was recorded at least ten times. In DNA form, the CDR3 reads TGCGCCAGCAGCTTGAACGAACTTGAGTATAGCCACCCGAAGATCGATACGCAGTATTTT. This codes for CASSLNELEYSHPKIDTQYF. This rearrangement joins TRBV5-1 to TRBJ2-3; D remains ambiguous. Germline loops: CDR1 SGHRS, CDR2 YFSETQ. V was clipped by 1 base and J by 6 bases, with 30 bases between them. This CDR3 comprises 20 residues.

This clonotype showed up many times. CDR3 sequence (DNA): TGTGCCAGCAGCCCCGGGACAGGGGCATCACCCCTCCACTTT. This encodes CASSPGTGASPLHF. The V gene is TRBV7-3, the J gene TRBJ1-6; 10 bases align to TRBD1. The CDR3 is 14 residues long. CDR1 and CDR2 from the germline V gene are SGHTA and FQGTGA. The V and J ends lost 5 bases and 10 bases, in that order; junction bases with no gene match: 5.

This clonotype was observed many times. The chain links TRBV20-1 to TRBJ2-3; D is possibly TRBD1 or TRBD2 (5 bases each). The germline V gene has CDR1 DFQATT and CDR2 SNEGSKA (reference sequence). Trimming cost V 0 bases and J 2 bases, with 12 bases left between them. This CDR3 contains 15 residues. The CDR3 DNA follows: TGCAGTGCTAGAGATGGGTCGGGGCCCACAGATACGCAGTATTTT. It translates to CSARDGSGPTDTQYF.

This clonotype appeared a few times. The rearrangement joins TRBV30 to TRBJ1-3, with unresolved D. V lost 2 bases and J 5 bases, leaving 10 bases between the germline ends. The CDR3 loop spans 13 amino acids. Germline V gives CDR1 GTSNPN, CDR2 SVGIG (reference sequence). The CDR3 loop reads CAWSQSNRNTIYF. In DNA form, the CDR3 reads TGTGCCTGGAGTCAGTCCAACCGAAACACCATATATTTT.

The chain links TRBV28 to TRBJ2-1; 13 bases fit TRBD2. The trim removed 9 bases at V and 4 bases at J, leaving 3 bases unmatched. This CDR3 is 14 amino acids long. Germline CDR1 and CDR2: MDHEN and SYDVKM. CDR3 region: CASWTSGGYNEQFF. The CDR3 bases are TGTGCCAGTTGGACTAGCGGGGGTTACAATGAGCAGTTCTTC. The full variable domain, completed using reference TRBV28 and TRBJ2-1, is DVKVTQSSRYLVKRTGEKVFLECVQDMDHENMFWYRQDPGLGLRLIYFSYDVKMKEKGDIPEGYSVSREKKERFSLILESASTNQTSMYLCASWTSGGYNEQFFGPGTRLTVL.

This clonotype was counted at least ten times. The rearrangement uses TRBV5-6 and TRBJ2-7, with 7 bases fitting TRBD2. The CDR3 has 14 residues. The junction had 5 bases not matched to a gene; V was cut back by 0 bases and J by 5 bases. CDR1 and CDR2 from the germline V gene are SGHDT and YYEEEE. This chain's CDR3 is CASSLGWTRDEQYF. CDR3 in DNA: TGTGCCAGCAGCTTGGGTTGGACTAGGGACGAGCAGTACTTC.

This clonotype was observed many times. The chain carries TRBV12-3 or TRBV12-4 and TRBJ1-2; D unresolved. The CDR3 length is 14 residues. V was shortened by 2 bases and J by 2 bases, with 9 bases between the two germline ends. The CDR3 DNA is TGTGCCAGCAGTTTAAACCCGATGAACTATGGCTACACCTTC. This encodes CASSLNPMNYGYTF.

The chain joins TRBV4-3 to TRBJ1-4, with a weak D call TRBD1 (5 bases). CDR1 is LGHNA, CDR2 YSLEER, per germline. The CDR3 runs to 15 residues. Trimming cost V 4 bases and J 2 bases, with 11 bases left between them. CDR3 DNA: TGCGCCAGCAGCCTTAACGAGGGGACTAATGAAAAACTGTTTTTT. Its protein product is CASSLNEGTNEKLFF.

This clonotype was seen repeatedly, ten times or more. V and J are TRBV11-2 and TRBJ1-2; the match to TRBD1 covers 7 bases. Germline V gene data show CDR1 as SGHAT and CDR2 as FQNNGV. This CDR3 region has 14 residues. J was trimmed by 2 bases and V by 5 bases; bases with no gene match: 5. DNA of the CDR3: TGTGCCAGCAGCGAGAAGGGACAGAACTATGGCTACACCTTC. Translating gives CASSEKGQNYGYTF.

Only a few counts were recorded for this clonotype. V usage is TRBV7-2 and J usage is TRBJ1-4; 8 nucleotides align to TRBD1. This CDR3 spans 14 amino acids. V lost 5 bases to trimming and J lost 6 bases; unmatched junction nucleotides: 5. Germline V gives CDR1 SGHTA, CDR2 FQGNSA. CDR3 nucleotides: TGTGCCAGCAGCCCGGACAGGGCTGATGAAAAACTGTTTTTT. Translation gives CASSPDRADEKLFF.

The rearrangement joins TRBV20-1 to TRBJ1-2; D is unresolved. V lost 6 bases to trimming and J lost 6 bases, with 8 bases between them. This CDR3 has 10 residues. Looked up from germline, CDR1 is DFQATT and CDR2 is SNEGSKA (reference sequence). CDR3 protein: CSALKNGYTF. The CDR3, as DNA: TGCAGTGCACTCAAGAATGGCTACACCTTC.

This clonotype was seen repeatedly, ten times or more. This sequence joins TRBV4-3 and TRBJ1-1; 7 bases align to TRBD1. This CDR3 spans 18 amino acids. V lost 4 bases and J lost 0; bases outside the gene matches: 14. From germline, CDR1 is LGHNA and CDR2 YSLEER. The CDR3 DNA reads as TGCGCCAGCAGCCCAGCCCACGGGACAGCTACTTTGAACACTGAAGCTTTCTTT. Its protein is CASSPAHGTATLNTEAFF.

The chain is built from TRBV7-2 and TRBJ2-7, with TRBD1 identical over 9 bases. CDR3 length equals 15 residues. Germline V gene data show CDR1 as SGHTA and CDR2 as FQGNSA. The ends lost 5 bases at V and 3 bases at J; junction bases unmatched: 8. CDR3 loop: CASSLQGQGRYEQYF. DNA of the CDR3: TGTGCCAGCAGCCTACAGGGACAGGGCCGCTACGAGCAGTACTTC.

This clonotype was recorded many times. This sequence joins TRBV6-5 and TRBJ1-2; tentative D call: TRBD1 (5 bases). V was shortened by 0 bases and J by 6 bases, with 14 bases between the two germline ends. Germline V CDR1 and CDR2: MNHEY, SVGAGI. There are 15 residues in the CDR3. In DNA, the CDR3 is TGTGCCAGCAGTTACTCGGGGGGTGGTATACATGGCTACACCTTC. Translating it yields CASSYSGGGIHGYTF.

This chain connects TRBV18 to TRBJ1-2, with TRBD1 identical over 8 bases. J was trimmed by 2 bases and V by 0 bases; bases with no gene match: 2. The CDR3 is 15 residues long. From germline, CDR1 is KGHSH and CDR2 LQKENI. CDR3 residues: CASSPPGQANYGYTF. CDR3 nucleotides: TGTGCCAGCTCACCACCGGGACAGGCCAACTATGGCTACACCTTC.

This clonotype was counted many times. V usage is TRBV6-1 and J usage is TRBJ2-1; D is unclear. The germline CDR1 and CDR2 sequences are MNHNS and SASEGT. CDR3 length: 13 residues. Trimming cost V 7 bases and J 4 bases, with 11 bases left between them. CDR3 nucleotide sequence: TGTGCCAGCAAGCCAGCCCCTTACAATGAGCAGTTCTTC. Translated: CASKPAPYNEQFF.

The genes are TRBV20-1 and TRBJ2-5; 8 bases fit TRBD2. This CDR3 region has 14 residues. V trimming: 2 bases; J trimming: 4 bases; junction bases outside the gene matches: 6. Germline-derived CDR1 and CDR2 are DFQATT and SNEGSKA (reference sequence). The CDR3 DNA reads TGCAGTGCTAGACCCGGGGGGGAGAGAGAGACCCAGTACTTC. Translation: CSARPGGERETQYF.

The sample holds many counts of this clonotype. CDR3 residues: CASSYQGLAGAETQYF. The CDR3 region has the DNA TGTGCCAGCAGCTACCAGGGACTAGCGGGAGCAGAGACCCAGTACTTC. This rearrangement joins TRBV7-8 to TRBJ2-5, with 14 bases aligning to TRBD2. V shed 4 bases, J shed 4 bases, and the junction held 5 bases outside the gene matches. The CDR3 is 16 amino acids. Germline CDR1 SGHVS, CDR2 FQNEAQ.

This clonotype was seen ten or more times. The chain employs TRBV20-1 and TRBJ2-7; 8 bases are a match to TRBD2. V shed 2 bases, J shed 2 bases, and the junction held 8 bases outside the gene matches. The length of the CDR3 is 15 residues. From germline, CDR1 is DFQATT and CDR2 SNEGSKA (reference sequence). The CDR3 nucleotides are TGCAGTGCTAGATCCAGCGGGGGCGTACCCTACGAGCAGTACTTC. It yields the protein CSARSSGGVPYEQYF.

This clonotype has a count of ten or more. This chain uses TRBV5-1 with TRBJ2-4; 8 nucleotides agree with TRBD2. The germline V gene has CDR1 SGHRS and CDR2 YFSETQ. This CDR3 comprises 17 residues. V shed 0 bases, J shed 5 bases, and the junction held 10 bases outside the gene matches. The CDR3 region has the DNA TGCGCCAGCAGCTTGGGTATAGCGGGAAGAAATCAAAACATTCAGTACTTC. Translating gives CASSLGIAGRNQNIQYF.